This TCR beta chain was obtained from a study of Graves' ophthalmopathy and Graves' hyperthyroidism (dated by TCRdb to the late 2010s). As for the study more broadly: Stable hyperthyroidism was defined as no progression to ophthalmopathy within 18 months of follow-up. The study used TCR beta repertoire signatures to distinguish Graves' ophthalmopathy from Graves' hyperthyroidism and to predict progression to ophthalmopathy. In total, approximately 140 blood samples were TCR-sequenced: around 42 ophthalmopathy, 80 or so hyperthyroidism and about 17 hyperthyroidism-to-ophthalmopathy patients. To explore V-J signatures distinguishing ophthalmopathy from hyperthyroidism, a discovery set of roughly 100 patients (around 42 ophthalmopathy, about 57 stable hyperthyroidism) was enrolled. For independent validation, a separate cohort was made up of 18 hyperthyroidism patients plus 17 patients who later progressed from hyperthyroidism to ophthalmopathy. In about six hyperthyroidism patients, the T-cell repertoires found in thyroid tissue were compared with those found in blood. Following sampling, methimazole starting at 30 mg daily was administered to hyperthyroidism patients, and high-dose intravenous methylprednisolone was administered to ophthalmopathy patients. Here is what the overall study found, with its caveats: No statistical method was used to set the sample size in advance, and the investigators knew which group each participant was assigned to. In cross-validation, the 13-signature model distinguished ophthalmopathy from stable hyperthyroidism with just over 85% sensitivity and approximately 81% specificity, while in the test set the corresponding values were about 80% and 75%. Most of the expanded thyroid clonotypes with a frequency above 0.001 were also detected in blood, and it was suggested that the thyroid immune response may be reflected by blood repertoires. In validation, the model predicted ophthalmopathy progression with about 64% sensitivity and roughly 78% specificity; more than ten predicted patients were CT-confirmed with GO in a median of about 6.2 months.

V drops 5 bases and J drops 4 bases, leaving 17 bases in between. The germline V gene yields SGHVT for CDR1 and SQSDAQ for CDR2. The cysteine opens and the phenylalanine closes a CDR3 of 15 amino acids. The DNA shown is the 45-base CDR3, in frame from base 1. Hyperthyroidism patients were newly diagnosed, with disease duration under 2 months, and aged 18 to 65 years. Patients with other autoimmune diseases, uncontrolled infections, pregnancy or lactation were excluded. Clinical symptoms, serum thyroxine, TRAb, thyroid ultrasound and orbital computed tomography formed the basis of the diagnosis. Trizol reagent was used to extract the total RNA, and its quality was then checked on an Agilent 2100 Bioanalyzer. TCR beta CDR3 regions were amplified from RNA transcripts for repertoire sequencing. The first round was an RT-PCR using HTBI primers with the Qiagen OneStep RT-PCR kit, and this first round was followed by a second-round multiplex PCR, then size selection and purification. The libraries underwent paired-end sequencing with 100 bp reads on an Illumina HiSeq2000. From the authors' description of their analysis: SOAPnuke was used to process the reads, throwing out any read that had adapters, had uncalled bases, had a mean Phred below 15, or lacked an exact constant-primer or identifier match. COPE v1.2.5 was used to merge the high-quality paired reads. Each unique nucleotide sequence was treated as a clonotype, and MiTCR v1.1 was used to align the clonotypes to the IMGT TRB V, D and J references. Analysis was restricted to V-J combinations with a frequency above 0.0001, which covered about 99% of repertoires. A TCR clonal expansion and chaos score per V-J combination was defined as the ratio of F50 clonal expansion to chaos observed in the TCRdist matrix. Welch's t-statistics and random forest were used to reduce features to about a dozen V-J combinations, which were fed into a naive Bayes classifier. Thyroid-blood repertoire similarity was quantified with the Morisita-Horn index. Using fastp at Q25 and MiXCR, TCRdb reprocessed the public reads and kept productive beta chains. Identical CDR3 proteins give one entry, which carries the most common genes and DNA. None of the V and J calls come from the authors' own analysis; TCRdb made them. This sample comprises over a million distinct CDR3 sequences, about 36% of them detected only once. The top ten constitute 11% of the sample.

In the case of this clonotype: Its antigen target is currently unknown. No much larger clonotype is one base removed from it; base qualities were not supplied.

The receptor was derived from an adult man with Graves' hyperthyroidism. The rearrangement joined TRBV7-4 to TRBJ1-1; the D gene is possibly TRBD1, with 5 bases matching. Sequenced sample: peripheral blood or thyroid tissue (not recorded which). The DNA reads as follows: TGTGCCAGCAGCCTAGATCCGGGGCAGAGCACTGAAGCTTTCTTT. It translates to CASSLDPGQSTEAFF.